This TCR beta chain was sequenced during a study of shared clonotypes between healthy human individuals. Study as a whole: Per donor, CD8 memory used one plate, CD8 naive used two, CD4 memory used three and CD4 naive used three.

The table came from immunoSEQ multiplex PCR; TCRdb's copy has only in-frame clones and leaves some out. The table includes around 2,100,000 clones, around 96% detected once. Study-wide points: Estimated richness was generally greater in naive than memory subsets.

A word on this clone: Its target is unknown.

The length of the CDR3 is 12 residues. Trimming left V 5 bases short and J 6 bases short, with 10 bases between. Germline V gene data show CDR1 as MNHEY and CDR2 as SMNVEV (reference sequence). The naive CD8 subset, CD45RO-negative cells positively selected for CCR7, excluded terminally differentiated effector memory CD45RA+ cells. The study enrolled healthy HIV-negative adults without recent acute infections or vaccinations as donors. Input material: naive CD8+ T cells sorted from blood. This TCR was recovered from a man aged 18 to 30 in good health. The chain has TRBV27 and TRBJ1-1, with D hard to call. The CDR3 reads CASSARGAEAFF. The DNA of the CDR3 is TGTGCCAGCAGTGCTCGCGGGGCTGAAGCTTTCTTT.